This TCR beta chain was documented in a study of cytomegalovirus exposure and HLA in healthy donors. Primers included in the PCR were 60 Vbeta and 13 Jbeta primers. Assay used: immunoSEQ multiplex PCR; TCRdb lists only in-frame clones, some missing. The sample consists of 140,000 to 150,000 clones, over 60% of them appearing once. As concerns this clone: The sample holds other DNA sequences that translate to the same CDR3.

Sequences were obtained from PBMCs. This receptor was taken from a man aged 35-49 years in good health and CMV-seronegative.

The DNA for the CDR3 is TGCGCCAGCAGCCAAGATAGGGGAGGCTATGGCGAGCAGTACTTC. This translates into CASSQDRGGYGEQYF. The chain has TRBV4-3 and TRBJ2-7; a possible D gene is TRBD2 (6 bases). CDR1 is LGHNA, CDR2 YSLEER, per germline. The CDR3 contains 15 residues. V lost 0 bases to trimming and J lost 6 bases, with 15 bases between them.